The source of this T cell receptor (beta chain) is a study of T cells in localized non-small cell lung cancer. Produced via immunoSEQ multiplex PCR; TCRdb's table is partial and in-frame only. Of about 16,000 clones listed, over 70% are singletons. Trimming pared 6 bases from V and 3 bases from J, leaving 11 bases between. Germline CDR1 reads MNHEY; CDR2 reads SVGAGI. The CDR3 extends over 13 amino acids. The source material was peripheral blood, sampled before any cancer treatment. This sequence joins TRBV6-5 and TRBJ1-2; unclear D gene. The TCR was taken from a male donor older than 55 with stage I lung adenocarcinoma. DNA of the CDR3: TGTGCCAGCAGCCCGGGGAGCGACTATGGCTACACCTTC. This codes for CASSPGSDYGYTF.